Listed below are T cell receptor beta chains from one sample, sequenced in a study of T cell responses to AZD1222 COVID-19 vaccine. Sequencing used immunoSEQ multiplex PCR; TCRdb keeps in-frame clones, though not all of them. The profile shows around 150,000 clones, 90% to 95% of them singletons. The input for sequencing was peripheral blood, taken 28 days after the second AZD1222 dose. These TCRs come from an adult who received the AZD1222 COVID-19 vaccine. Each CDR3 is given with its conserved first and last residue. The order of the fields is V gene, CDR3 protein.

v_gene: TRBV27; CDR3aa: CASRSNRVTYGYTF
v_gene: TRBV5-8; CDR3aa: CASSLVPNTEAFF
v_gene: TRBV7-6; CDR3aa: CASSSREDRGGHEQYF
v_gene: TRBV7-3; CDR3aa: CASSRAAAGANTGELFF
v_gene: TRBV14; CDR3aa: CASSPPGTAMNTEAFF
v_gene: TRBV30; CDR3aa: CAWIEGWEQYF
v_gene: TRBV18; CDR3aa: CASSPRQSSGANVLTF
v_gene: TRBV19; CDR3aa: CASSPSRGGTGELFF
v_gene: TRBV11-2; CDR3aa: CASNGPYQETQYF
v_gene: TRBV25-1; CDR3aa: CASASPGQTGTFF
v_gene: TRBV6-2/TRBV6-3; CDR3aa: CASSSSGNRAYNEQFF
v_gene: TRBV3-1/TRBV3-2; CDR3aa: CASSQDIAGGLVYEQFF
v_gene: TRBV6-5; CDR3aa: CASISPARGYTF
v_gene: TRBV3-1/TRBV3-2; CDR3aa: CASSLDSSYGYTF
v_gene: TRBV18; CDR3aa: CASSSTGELFF
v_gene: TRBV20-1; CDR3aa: CSASQAVNYGYTF
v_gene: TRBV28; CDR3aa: CASSSNIRDYGYTF
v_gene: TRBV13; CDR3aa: CASSPGTGGNTEAFF
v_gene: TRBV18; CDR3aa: CASSPRGEDGYTF
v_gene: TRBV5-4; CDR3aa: CASRGGARDTQYF
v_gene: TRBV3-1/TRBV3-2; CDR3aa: CASSPRGNVNGYTF
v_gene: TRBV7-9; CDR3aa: CASSLGEQGPTNRLFF
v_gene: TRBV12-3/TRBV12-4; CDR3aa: CASSRTGSQPQHF
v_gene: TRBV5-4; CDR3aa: CASSLRGAGTGELFF
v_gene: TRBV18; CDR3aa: CASSPPAGRAYNEQFF
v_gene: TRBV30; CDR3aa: CAWSVSSGGYQETQYF
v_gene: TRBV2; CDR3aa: CASSAQVPVDSPLHF
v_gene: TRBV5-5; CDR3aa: CASSLYQGLNYGYTF
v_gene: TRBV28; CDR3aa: CASSLGGYVTNTIYF
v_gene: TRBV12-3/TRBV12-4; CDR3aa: CASMESSYNEQFF
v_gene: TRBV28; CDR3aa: CASSFRTGQRIWITEAFF
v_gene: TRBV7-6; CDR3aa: CASSLFSYRGQETQYF
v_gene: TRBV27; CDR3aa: CASRRWGGSGGSLAKNIQYF
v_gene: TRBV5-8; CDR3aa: CASSPGLAAAETQYF
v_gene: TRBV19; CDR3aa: CASWGRSWNSPLHF
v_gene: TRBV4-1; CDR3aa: CASSQTGGITEAFF
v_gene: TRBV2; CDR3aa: CASRRQGAAGNTIYF
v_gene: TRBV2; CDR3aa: CARGTGFGEQYF
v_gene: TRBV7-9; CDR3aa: CASSLHSSGNTIYF
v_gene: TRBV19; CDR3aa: CASSLRLGTGNTEAFF
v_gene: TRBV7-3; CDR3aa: CASSLGLAGASDTQYF
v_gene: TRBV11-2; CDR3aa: CASSQVGAPNEKLFF
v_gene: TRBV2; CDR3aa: CASSPRDIISYEQYF
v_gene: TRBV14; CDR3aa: CASSPTPRDRYGYTF
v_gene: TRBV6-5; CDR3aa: CASSWTGRNTEAFF
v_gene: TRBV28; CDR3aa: CASSFRGRSPLHF
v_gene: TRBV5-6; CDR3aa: CASSLFGNGYTF
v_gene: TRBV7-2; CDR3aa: CASSLGGQPQHF